This TCR beta chain appears in the sequencing data of a study of blood T cell repertoires in COVID-19. Study overall: The analysed material was cDNA or gDNA that came from T cells, B-cell-depleted T cells, or PBMCs.

Original analysis: Estimates of nucleated cell counts were drawn from the amplification of reference gene primers. Data came from immunoSEQ multiplex PCR; TCRdb stores just in-frame clones and leaves some out. The DNA was the basis for D and trimming; V, J and clone size are from that table. The repertoire holds 200,000 to 300,000 clones, with 88% as singletons. The V gene lost 2 bases and the J gene lost 4 bases, with 8 bases spanning the gap. CDR3 length equals 13 residues. This chain links TRBV12-3 or TRBV12-4 with TRBJ1-1; the D is unclear. The sequence came from a woman between 40 and 55 years old with acute COVID-19. The sequencing input was PBMCs or T cells enriched from blood (not recorded which). The CDR3: CASSLLSGTEAFF. CDR3 nucleotide sequence: TGTGCCAGCAGTTTACTGTCCGGCACTGAAGCTTTCTTT.